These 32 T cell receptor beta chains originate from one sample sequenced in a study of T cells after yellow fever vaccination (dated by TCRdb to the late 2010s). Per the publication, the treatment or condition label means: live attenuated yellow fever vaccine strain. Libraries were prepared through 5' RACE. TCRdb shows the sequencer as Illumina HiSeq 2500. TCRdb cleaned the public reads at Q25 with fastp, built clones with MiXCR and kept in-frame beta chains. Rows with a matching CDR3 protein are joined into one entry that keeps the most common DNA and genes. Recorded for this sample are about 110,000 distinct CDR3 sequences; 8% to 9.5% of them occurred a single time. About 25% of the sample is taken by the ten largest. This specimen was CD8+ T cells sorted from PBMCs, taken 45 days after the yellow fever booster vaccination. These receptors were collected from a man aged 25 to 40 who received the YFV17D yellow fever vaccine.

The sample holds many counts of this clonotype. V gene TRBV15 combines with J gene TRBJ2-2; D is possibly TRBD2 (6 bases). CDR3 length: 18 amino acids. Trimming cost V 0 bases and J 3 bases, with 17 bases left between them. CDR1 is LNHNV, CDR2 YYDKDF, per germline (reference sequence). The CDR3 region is CATSRDTVGAGYTGELFF. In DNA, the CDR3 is TGTGCCACCAGCAGAGATACAGTGGGCGCGGGATACACCGGGGAGCTGTTTTTT.

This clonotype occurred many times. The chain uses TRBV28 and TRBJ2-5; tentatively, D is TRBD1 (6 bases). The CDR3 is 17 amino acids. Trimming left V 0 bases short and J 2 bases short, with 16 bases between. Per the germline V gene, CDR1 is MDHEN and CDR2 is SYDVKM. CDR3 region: CASSLWRDTGRQETQYF. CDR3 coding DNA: TGTGCCAGCAGTTTATGGAGGGACACGGGTCGGCAAGAGACCCAGTACTTC.

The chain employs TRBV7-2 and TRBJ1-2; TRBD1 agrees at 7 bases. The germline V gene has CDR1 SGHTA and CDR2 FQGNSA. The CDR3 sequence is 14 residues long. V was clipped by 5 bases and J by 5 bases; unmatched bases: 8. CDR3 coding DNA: TGTGCCAGCAGCCCACCGGGACAGATTTATGGCTACACCTTC. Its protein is CASSPPGQIYGYTF.

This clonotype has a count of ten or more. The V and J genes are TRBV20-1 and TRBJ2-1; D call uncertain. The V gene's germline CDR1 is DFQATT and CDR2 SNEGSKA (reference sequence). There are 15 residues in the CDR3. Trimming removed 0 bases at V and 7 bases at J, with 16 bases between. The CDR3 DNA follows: TGCAGTGCTAGAGATCTCCAGCGCCTCGGAAATGAGCAGTTCTTC. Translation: CSARDLQRLGNEQFF.

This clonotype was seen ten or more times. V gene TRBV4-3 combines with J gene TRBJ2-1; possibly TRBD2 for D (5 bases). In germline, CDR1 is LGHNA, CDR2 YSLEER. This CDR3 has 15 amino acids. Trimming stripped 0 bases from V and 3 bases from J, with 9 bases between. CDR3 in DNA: TGCGCCAGCAGCCAAGACAGCGGTCTCTACAATGAGCAGTTCTTC. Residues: CASSQDSGLYNEQFF.

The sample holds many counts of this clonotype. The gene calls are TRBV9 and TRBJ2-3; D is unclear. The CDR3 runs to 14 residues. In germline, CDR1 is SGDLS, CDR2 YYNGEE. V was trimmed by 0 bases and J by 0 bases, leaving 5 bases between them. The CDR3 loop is CASSVDGSTDTQYF. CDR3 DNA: TGTGCCAGCAGCGTAGACGGAAGCACAGATACGCAGTATTTT.

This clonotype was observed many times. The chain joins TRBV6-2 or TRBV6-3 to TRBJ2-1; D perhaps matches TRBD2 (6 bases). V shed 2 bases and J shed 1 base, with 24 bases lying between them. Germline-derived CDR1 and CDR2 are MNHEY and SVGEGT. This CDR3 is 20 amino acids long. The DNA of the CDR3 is TGTGCCAGCAGTTACGGCGGAGGGGCCATAGCTCTCCTGTCCTACAATGAGCAGTTCTTC. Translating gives CASSYGGGAIALLSYNEQFF.

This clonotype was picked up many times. CDR3 sequence: CASSGEPTGDYNEQFF. The CDR3 DNA sequence: TGTGCCAGCAGCGGAGAACCGACAGGGGACTACAATGAGCAGTTCTTC. This chain connects TRBV7-9 to TRBJ2-1; 8 nucleotides align to TRBD1. The germline gives CDR1 SEHNR, CDR2 FQNEAQ (reference sequence). The CDR3 has 16 residues. The trim removed 5 bases at V and 3 bases at J, leaving 9 bases unmatched. Full variable domain (missing parts from reference TRBV7-9 and TRBJ2-1): DTGVSQNPRHKITKRGQNVTFRCDPISEHNRLYWYRQTLGQGPEFLTYFQNEAQLEKSRLLSDRFSAERPKGSFSTLEIQRTEQGDSAMYLCASSGEPTGDYNEQFFGPGTRLTVL.

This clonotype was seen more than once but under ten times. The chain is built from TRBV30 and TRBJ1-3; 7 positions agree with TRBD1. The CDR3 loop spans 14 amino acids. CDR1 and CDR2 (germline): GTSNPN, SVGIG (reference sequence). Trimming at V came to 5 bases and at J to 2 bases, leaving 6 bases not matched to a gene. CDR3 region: CAWGGTDPGNTIYF. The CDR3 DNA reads TGTGCCTGGGGGGGGACAGACCCTGGAAACACCATATATTTT.

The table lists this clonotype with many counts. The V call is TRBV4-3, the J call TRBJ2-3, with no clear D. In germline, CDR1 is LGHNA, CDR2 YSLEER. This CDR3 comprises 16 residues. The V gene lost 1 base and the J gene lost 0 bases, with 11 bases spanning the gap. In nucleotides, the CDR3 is TGCGCCAGCAGCCAAGGGTGGTGGGGTAGCACAGATACGCAGTATTTT. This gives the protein CASSQGWWGSTDTQYF.

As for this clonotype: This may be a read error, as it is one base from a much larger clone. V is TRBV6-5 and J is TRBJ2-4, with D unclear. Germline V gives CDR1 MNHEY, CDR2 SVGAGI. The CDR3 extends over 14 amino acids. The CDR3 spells CASSYGKAKSIQYF. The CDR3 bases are TGTGCCAGCAGTTACGGGAAAGCCAAAAGCATTCAGTACTTC.

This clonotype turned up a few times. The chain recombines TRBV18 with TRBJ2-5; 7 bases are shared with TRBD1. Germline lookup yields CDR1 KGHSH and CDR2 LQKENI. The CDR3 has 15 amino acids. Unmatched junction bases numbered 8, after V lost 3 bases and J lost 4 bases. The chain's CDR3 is CASSPLRDRAETQYF. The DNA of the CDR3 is TGTGCCAGCTCACCCCTCCGTGACAGGGCAGAGACCCAGTACTTC.

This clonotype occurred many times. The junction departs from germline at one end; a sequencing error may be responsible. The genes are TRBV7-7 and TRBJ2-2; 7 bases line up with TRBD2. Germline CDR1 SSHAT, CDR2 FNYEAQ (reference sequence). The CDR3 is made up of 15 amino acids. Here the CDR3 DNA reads TGTGCTAGCAGCTCCATCGCGGGAGAGGCCGGGGAGCTGTTTTTT. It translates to CASSSIAGEAGELFF.

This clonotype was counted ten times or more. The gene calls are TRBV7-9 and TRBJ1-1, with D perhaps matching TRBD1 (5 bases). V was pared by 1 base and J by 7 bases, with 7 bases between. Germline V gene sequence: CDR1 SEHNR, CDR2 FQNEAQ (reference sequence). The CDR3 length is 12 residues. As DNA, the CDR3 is TGTGCCAGCAGCTTAGGCAGGGTTGAAGCTTTCTTT. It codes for CASSLGRVEAFF.

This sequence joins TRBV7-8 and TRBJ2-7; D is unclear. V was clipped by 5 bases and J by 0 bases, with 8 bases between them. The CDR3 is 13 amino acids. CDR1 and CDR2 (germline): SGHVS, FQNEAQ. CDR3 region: CASSNGPSYEQYF. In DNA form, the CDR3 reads TGTGCCAGCAGCAACGGACCCTCCTACGAGCAGTACTTC.

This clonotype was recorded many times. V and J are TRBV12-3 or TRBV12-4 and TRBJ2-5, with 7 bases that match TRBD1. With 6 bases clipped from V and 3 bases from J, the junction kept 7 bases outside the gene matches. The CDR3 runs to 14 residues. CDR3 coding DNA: TGTGCCAGCAGCGAGGGACAGTTAAAAGAGACCCAGTACTTC. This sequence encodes CASSEGQLKETQYF.

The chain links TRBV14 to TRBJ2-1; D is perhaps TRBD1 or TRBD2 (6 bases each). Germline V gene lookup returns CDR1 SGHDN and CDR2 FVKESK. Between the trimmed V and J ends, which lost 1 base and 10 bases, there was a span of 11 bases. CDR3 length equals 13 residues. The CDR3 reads CASSQVGGSEQFF. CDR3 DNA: TGTGCCAGCAGCCAAGTCGGGGGCTCGGAGCAGTTCTTC.

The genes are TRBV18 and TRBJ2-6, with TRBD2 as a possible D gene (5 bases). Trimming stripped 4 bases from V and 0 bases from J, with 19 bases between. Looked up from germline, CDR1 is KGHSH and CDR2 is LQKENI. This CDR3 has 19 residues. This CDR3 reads CASSLWTPETFSGANVLTF. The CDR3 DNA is TGTGCCAGCTCACTTTGGACTCCGGAAACCTTCTCTGGGGCCAACGTCCTGACTTTC.

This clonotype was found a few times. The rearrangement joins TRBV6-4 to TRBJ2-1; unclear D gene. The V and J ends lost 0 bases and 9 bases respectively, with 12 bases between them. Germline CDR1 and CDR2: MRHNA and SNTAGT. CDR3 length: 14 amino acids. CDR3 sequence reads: CASSDSESASEQFF. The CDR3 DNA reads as TGTGCCAGCAGTGACTCGGAGTCAGCTAGTGAGCAGTTCTTC.

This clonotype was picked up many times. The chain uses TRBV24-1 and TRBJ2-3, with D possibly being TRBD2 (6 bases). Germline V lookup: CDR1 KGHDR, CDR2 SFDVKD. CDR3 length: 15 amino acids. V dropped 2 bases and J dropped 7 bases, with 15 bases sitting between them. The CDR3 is CATSDSGTGRNTQYF. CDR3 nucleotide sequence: TGTGCCACCAGTGATTCCGGGACTGGTAGAAATACGCAGTATTTT.

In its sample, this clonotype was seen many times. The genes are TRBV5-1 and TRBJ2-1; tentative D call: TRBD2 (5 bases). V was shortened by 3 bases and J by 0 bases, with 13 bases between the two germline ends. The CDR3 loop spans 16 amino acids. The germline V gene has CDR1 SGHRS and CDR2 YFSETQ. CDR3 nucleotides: TGCGCCAGCAGCTCCCCTGGGGAGAGCTCCTACAATGAGCAGTTCTTC. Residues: CASSSPGESSYNEQFF. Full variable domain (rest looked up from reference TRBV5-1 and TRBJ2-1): KAGVTQTPRYLIKTRGQQVTLSCSPISGHRSVSWYQQTPGQGLQFLFEYFSETQRNKGNFPGRFSGRQFSNSRSEMNVSTLELGDSALYLCASSSPGESSYNEQFFGPGTRLTVL.

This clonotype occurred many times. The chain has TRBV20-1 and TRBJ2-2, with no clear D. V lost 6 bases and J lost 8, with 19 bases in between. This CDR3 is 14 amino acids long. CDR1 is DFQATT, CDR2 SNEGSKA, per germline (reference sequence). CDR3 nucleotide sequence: TGCAGTGCCATACTACCCAAGATTGGGGGGGAGCTGTTTTTT. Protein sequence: CSAILPKIGGELFF.

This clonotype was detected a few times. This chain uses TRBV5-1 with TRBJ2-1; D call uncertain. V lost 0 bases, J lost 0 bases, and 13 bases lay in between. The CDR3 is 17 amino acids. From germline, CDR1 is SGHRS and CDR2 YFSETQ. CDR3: CASSLAPARSSYNEQFF. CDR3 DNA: TGCGCCAGCAGCTTGGCCCCAGCGCGGAGCTCCTACAATGAGCAGTTCTTC.

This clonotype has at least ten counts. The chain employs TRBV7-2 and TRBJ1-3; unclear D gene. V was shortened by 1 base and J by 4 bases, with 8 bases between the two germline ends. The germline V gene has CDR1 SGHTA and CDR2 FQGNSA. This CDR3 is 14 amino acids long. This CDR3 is CASSLVGSGNTIYF. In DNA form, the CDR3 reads TGTGCCAGCAGCTTAGTGGGTTCAGGAAACACCATATATTTT.

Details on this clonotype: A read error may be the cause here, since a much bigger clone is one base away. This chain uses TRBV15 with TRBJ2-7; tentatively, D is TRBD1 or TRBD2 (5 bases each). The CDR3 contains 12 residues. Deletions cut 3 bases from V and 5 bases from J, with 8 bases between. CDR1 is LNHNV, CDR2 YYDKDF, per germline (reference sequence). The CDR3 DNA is TGTGCCACCAGCAGGAGAGGGGACGAGCAGTACTTC. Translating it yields CATSRRGDEQYF.

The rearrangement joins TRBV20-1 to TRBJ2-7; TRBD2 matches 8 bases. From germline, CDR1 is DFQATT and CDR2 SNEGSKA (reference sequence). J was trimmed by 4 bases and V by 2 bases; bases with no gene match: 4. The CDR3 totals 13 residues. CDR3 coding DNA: TGCAGTGCTAGACCCCGGGAGGGTTACGAGCAGTACTTC. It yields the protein CSARPREGYEQYF.

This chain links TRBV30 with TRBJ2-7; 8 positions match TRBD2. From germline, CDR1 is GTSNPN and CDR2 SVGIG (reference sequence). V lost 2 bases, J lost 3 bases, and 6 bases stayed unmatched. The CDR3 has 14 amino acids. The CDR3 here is CAWSLPGLGYEQYF. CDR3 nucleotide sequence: TGTGCCTGGAGTCTACCGGGACTAGGCTACGAGCAGTACTTC. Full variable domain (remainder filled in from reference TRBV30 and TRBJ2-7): SQTIHQWPATLVQPVGSPLSLECTVEGTSNPNLYWYRQAAGRGLQLLFYSVGIGQISSEVPQNLSASRPQDRQFILSSKKLLLSDSGFYLCAWSLPGLGYEQYFGPGTRLTVT.

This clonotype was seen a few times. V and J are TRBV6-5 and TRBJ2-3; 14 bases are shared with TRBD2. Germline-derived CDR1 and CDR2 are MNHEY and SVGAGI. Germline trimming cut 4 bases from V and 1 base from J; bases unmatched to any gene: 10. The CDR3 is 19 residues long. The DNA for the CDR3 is TGTGCCAGCAGTTCGGCGGGACTAGCGGGAGTTTTTGGCACAGATACGCAGTATTTT. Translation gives CASSSAGLAGVFGTDTQYF.

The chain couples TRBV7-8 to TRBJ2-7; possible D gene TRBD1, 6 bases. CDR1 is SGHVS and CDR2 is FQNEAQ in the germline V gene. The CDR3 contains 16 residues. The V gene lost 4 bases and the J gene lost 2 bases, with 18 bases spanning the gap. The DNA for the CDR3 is TGTGCCAGCAGCTCCCTCGGTGGGGCAGGGGCCTACGAGCAGTACTTC. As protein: CASSSLGGAGAYEQYF.

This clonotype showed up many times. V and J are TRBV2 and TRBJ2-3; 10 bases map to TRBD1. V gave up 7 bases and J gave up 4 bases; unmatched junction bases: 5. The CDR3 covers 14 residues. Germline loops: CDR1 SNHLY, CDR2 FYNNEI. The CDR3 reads CASTGTGEADTQYF. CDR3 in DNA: TGTGCCAGCACCGGGACAGGGGAGGCAGATACGCAGTATTTT.

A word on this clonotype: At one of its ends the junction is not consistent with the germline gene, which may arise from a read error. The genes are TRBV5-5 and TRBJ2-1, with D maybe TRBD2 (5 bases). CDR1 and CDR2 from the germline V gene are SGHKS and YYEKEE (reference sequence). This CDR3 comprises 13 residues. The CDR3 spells CASAPGSYSEQFF. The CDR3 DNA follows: TGTGCCAGCGCCCCGGGGTCCTACAGTGAGCAGTTCTTC.

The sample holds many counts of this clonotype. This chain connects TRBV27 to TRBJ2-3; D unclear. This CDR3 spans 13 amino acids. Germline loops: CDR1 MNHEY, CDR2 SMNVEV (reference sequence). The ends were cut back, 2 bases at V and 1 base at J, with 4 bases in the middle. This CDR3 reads CASSLGGTDTQYF. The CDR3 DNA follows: TGTGCCAGCAGTTTAGGGGGCACAGATACGCAGTATTTT.